This is a list of T cell receptor beta chains from one sample in a study of post-analysis software for immune sequencing data. Via MiXCR, TCRdb re-called the PCR reads, giving one row per CDR3 protein. The sample consists of about 620,000 distinct CDR3 sequences, 44% of them appearing once. Sequencing was carried out using blood. The source of these receptors is a girl aged 10 to 17 with multiple sclerosis. The CDR3 runs from the conserved cysteine through the conserved F or W. A D gene is named only where the DNA matches it firmly. Size values are once, few and many counts, or a class for expanded clones, and some rows have none.

CSATSGGSYEQYF | TGCAGCGCCACTAGCGGGGGGTCCTACGAGCAGTACTTC | TRBD2 | TRBJ2-7 | TRBV29-1 | 13 | once
CASSLMAGGWYEQYF | TGTGCCAGCAGTTTAATGGCGGGAGGGTGGTACGAGCAGTACTTC | TRBD2 | TRBJ2-7 | TRBV12-3/TRBV12-4 | 15 | few
CASSTRTAGTQYF | TGTGCCAGCAGTACAAGGACAGCGGGGACCCAGTACTTC | - | TRBJ2-5 | TRBV12-3/TRBV12-4 | 13 | -
CASSLRASGLNEQFF | TGTGCCAGCAGTTTAAGGGCTAGCGGGCTGAATGAGCAGTTCTTC | TRBD2 | TRBJ2-1 | TRBV12-3/TRBV12-4 | 15 | -
CASSFGTSADTQYF | TGCGCCAGCAGCTTCGGGACTAGCGCCGATACGCAGTATTTT | TRBD2 | TRBJ2-3 | TRBV5-1 | 14 | few
CAIRGTDSTDTQYF | TGTGCCATCAGAGGGACAGACAGCACAGATACGCAGTATTTT | TRBD1 | TRBJ2-3 | TRBV10-3 | 14 | few
CASTHGGRGRGYTF | TGTGCCAGCACCCACGGGGGTCGGGGGCGAGGCTACACCTTC | - | TRBJ1-2 | TRBV6-6 | 14 | -
CASSPGTTYGYTF | TGCGCCAGCAGCCCCGGGACAACCTATGGCTACACCTTC | - | TRBJ1-2 | TRBV5-1 | 13 | -
CAWSVFEGEQFF | TGTGCCTGGAGTGTCTTCGAGGGTGAGCAGTTCTTC | - | TRBJ2-1 | TRBV30 | 12 | many
CASSLLAGGEWETQYF | TGTGCCAGCAGTCTACTAGCGGGGGGCGAGTGGGAGACCCAGTACTTC | TRBD2 | TRBJ2-5 | TRBV13 | 16 | few
CASSLRTGGRDEQFF | TGTGCCAGCAGCTTAAGAACAGGGGGCAGGGATGAGCAGTTCTTC | TRBD1 | TRBJ2-1 | TRBV7-9 | 15 | few
CAIAPGALYEQYF | TGTGCCATCGCCCCCGGGGCCCTATACGAGCAGTACTTC | - | TRBJ2-7 | TRBV10-3 | 13 | -
CASSFMGSGANVLTF | TGTGCCAGCAGTTTCATGGGGTCCGGGGCCAACGTCCTGACTTTC | - | TRBJ2-6 | TRBV12-3/TRBV12-4 | 15 | few
CSARPGLAADTQYF | TGCAGTGCTAGGCCGGGACTAGCAGCAGATACGCAGTATTTT | TRBD2 | TRBJ2-3 | TRBV20-1 | 14 | -
CASNLAAGLADYNEQFF | TGTGCCAGCAACCTAGCCGCGGGACTAGCAGATTACAATGAGCAGTTCTTC | TRBD2 | TRBJ2-1 | TRBV12-3/TRBV12-4 | 17 | few
CASSVDVLAGGPDTQYF | TGTGCCAGCAGCGTAGACGTCCTAGCGGGAGGGCCCGATACGCAGTATTTT | TRBD2 | TRBJ2-3 | TRBV9 | 17 | few
CAITGGTSSGANVLTF | TGTGCCATTACAGGGGGTACCAGCTCTGGGGCCAACGTCCTGACTTTC | TRBD1 | TRBJ2-6 | TRBV10-3 | 16 | -
CASSLATDNEQFF | TGTGCCAGCAGTTTAGCGACAGACAATGAGCAGTTCTTC | - | TRBJ2-1 | TRBV12-3/TRBV12-4 | 13 | few
CASSVDTPGYTF | TGTGCCAGCAGCGTCGACACCCCTGGCTACACCTTC | - | TRBJ1-2 | TRBV2 | 12 | -
CSATRDPNQPQHF | TGCAGTGCTACAAGGGATCCCAATCAGCCCCAGCATTTT | - | TRBJ1-5 | TRBV20-1 | 13 | many
CASSRTSGRARETQYF | TGCGCCAGCAGTAGGACTAGCGGGAGGGCCAGGGAGACCCAGTACTTC | TRBD2 | TRBJ2-5 | TRBV10-1 | 16 | -
CASRSGTATSGYGYTF | TGTGCCAGCAGATCAGGGACAGCCACCTCCGGCTATGGCTACACCTTC | TRBD1 | TRBJ1-2 | TRBV6-5 | 16 | -
CASSLSQGRGDYGYTF | TGTGCCAGCAGTTTGTCACAGGGGAGGGGTGACTATGGCTACACCTTC | TRBD1 | TRBJ1-2 | TRBV12-3/TRBV12-4 | 16 | -
CASSPHRGASTDTQYF | TGTGCCAGCAGCCCCCATCGGGGGGCCTCCACAGATACGCAGTATTTT | - | TRBJ2-3 | TRBV7-2 | 16 | few
CASSGWGSYEQYF | TGTGCCAGCAGTGGCTGGGGCTCCTACGAGCAGTACTTC | - | TRBJ2-7 | TRBV7-6 | 13 | few
CASSFQGSEAFF | TGTGCCAGCAGCTTTCAGGGCTCTGAAGCTTTCTTT | - | TRBJ1-1 | TRBV7-3 | 12 | few
CATSDSPTSGRSYNEQFF | TGTGCCACCAGTGATTCCCCGACTAGCGGGCGCTCCTACAATGAGCAGTTCTTC | TRBD2 | TRBJ2-1 | TRBV24-1 | 18 | -
CASSSFTGTRAYEQYF | TGTGCCAGCAGTTCCTTCACCGGGACCAGAGCCTACGAGCAGTACTTC | - | TRBJ2-7 | TRBV27 | 16 | -
CASSPRTGLWETQYF | TGTGCCAGCAGTCCCCGGACAGGGTTGTGGGAGACCCAGTACTTC | TRBD1 | TRBJ2-5 | TRBV12-3/TRBV12-4 | 15 | few
CASSSYNGAHPGETQYF | TGTGCCAGCAGCTCCTATAATGGGGCGCATCCTGGGGAGACCCAGTACTTC | - | TRBJ2-5 | TRBV5-6 | 17 | -
CASRRGGQEDEQFF | TGTGCCAGCAGGCGTGGTGGTCAGGAGGATGAGCAGTTCTTC | - | TRBJ2-1 | TRBV12-3/TRBV12-4 | 14 | -
CASSQEGVLSYNEQFF | TGTGCCAGCAGCCAAGAGGGAGTGCTCTCCTACAATGAGCAGTTCTTC | - | TRBJ2-1 | TRBV14 | 16 | -
CASSGGGGRSQETQYF | TGTGCCAGCAGTGGGGGGGGCGGAAGGTCCCAAGAGACCCAGTACTTC | - | TRBJ2-5 | TRBV7-9 | 16 | -
CASGPDIAADLHTYEQYF | TGTGCTAGTGGCCCGGACATAGCAGCAGACTTACATACCTACGAGCAGTACTTC | - | TRBJ2-7 | TRBV12-5 | 18 | -
CASISSGSYEQYF | TGTGCCAGCATTTCTAGCGGGAGCTACGAGCAGTACTTC | TRBD2 | TRBJ2-7 | TRBV6-6 | 13 | -
CASSDDSSLARTYEQYF | TGCGCCAGCAGCGATGACAGTAGCCTAGCGAGAACCTACGAGCAGTACTTC | - | TRBJ2-7 | TRBV10-2 | 17 | -
CASSLRGPGYF | TGTGCCAGCAGTTTAAGGGGCCCCGGGTATTTT | - | TRBJ2-3 | TRBV12-3/TRBV12-4 | 11 | -
CASSLVETSKNEQFF | TGTGCCAGCAGCTTAGTGGAGACTAGCAAAAATGAGCAGTTCTTC | TRBD2 | TRBJ2-1 | TRBV7-6 | 15 | -
CATSRDLTGDGYTF | TGTGCCACCAGCAGAGATCTGACAGGCGATGGCTACACCTTC | - | TRBJ1-2 | TRBV15 | 14 | -
CASSFKRLVPYEQYF | TGTGCCAGCAGTTTTAAGCGCCTGGTCCCCTACGAGCAGTACTTC | - | TRBJ2-7 | TRBV12-3/TRBV12-4 | 15 | many
CASIPEGGANYGYTF | TGTGCCAGCATTCCCGAGGGGGGAGCAAACTATGGCTACACCTTC | - | TRBJ1-2 | TRBV2 | 15 | -
CASSLGPTGIEAFF | TGTGCCAGCAGTTTGGGGCCCACAGGGATTGAAGCTTTCTTT | - | TRBJ1-1 | TRBV12-3/TRBV12-4 | 14 | -
CSARLTRRGETQYF | TGCAGTGCTAGACTAACCAGACGCGGGGAGACCCAGTACTTC | - | TRBJ2-5 | TRBV20-1 | 14 | few
CSAKRDSGDTEAFF | TGCAGTGCTAAAAGGGACAGCGGGGACACTGAAGCTTTCTTT | TRBD1 | TRBJ1-1 | TRBV20-1 | 14 | -
CASSLGPDPWEKLFF | TGTGCCAGCAGCTTAGGCCCGGATCCTTGGGAAAAACTGTTTTTT | - | TRBJ1-4 | TRBV7-2 | 15 | -
CASSPEVAGGSYEQYF | TGTGCCAGCAGCCCTGAGGTTGCGGGAGGTTCCTACGAGCAGTACTTC | TRBD2 | TRBJ2-7 | TRBV3-1 | 16 | few
CASRRLAGGFPDTQYF | TGTGCCAGCAGACGACTAGCGGGAGGCTTCCCAGATACGCAGTATTTT | TRBD2 | TRBJ2-3 | TRBV6-6 | 16 | few
CASSVAGGTDTQYF | TGTGCCAGCAGTGTAGCGGGGGGCACAGATACGCAGTATTTT | TRBD2 | TRBJ2-3 | TRBV6-4 | 14 | many
CSVEDLSFPFF | TGCAGCGTTGAAGATCTATCATTTCCGTTCTTC | - | TRBJ2-1 | TRBV29-1 | 11 | few